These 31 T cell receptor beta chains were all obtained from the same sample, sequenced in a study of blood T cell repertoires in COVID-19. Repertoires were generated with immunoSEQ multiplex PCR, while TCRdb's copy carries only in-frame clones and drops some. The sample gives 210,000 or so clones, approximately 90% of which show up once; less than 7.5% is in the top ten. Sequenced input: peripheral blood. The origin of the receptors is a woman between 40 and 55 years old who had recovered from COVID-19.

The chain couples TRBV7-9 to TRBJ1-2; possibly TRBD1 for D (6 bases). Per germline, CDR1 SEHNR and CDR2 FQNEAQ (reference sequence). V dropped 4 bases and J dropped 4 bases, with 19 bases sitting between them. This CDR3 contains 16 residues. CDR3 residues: CASSSLAGGRSYGYTF. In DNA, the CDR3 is TGTGCCAGCAGCTCGCTGGCGGGGGGCAGGAGCTATGGCTACACCTTC.

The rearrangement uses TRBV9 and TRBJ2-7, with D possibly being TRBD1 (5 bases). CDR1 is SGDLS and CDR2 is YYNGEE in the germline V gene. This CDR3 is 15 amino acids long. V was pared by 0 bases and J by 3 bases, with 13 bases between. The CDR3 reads CASSVAWQGVYEQYF. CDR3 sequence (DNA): TGTGCCAGCAGCGTAGCTTGGCAGGGCGTCTACGAGCAGTACTTC.

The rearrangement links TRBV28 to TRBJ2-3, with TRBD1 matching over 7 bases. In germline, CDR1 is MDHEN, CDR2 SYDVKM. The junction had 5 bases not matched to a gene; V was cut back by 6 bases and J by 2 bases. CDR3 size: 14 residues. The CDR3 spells CASRPGQPTDTQYF. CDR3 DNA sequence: TGTGCCAGCAGGCCGGGACAGCCCACAGATACGCAGTATTTT. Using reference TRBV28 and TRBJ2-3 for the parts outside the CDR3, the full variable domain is DVKVTQSSRYLVKRTGEKVFLECVQDMDHENMFWYRQDPGLGLRLIYFSYDVKMKEKGDIPEGYSVSREKKERFSLILESASTNQTSMYLCASRPGQPTDTQYFGPGTRLTVL.

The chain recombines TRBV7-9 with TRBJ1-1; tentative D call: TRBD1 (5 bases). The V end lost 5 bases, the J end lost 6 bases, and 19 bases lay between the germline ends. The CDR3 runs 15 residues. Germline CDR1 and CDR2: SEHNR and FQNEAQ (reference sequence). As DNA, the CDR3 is TGTGCCAGCAGCCCAATAGGGGTGGGGCTGGCTGAAGCTTTCTTT. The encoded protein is CASSPIGVGLAEAFF.

The CDR3 DNA reads TGTGCCAGCAGCCCCGTGGTCCTAGCAAGTAGCACAGATACGCAGTATTTT. It is translated as CASSPVVLASSTDTQYF. The V and J genes are TRBV6-2 or TRBV6-3 and TRBJ2-3; perhaps TRBD2 as D (5 bases). V was shortened by 6 bases and J by 0 bases, with 19 bases between the two germline ends. Germline CDR1 is MNHEY and CDR2 is SVGEGT. This CDR3 contains 17 residues.

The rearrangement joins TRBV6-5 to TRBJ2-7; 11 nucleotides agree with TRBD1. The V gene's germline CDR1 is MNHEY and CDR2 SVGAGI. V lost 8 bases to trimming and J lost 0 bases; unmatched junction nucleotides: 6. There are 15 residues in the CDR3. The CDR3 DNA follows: TGTGCCAGCGGACAGGGGGCGATCGGCTCCTACGAGCAGTACTTC. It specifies CASGQGAIGSYEQYF.

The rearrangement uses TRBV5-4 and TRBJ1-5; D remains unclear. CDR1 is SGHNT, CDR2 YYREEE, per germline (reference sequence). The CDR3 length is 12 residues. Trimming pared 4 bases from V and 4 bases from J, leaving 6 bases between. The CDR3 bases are TGTGCCAGCAGCGTTCAGAATCAGCCCCAGCATTTT. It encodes CASSVQNQPQHF.

CDR3 residues: CSASRGESFYNEQFF. CDR3 nucleotide sequence: TGCAGTGCTAGTCGTGGGGAGAGCTTTTACAATGAGCAGTTCTTC. The chain links TRBV20-1 to TRBJ2-1; D may be TRBD2 (5 bases). Germline assignment: CDR1 DFQATT and CDR2 SNEGSKA (reference sequence). V was pared by 3 bases and J by 4 bases, with 16 bases between. The length of the CDR3 is 15 residues.

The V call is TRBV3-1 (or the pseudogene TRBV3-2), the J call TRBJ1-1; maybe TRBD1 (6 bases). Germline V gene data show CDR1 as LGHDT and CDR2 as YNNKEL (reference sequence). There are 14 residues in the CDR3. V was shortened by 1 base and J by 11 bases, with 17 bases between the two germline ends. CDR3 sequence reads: CASSQASLGGRAFF. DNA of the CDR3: TGTGCCAGCAGCCAAGCCTCGTTAGGGGGACGTGCTTTCTTT.

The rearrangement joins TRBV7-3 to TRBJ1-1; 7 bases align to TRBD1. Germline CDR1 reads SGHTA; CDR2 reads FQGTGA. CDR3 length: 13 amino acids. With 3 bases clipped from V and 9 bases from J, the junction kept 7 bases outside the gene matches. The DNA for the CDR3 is TGTGCCAGCAGCTTGGGGGAGGACAGGAAAGCTTTCTTT. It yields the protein CASSLGEDRKAFF.

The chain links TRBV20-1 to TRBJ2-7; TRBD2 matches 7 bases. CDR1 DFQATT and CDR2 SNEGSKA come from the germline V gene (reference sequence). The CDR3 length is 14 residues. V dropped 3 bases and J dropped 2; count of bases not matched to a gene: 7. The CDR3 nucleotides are TGCAGTGCTAGTTCGGGGAGGGCTACCTACGAGCAGTACTTC. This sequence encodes CSASSGRATYEQYF.

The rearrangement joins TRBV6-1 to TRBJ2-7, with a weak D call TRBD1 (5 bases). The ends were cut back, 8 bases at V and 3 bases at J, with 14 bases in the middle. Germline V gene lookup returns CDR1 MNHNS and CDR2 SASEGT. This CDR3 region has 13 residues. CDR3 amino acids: CASGQDKFYEQYF. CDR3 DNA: TGTGCCAGCGGACAAGACAAGTTCTACGAGCAGTACTTC.

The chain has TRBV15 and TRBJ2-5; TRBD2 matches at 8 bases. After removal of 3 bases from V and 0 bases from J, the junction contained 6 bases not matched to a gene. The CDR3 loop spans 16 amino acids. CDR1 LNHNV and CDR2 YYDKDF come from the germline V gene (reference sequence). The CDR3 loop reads CATSRSGGSHQETQYF. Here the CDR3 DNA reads TGTGCCACCAGCAGGTCGGGGGGGAGCCACCAAGAGACCCAGTACTTC. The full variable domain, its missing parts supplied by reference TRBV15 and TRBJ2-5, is DAMVIQNPRYQVTQFGKPVTLSCSQTLNHNVMYWYQQKSSQAPKLLFHYYDKDFNNEADTPDNFQSRRPNTSFCFLDIRSPGLGDTAMYLCATSRSGGSHQETQYFGPGTRLLVL.

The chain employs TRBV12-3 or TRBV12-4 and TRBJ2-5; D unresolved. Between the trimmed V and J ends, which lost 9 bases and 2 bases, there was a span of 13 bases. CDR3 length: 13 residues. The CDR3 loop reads CASINAGQETQYF. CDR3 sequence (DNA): TGTGCCAGTATCAATGCCGGTCAAGAGACCCAGTACTTC.

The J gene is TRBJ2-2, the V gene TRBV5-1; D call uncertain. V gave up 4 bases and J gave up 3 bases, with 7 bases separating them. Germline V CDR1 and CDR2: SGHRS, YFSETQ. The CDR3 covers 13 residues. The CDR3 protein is CASSATDTGELFF. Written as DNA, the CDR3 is TGCGCCAGCAGCGCTACGGACACCGGGGAGCTGTTTTTT. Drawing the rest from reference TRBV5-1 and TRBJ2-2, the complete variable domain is KAGVTQTPRYLIKTRGQQVTLSCSPISGHRSVSWYQQTPGQGLQFLFEYFSETQRNKGNFPGRFSGRQFSNSRSEMNVSTLELGDSALYLCASSATDTGELFFGEGSRLTVL.

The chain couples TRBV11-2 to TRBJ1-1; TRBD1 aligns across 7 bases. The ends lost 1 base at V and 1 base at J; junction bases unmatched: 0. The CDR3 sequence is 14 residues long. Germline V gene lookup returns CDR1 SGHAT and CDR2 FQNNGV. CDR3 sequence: CASSLGQGNTEAFF. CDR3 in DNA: TGTGCCAGCAGCTTAGGACAGGGGAACACTGAAGCTTTCTTT.

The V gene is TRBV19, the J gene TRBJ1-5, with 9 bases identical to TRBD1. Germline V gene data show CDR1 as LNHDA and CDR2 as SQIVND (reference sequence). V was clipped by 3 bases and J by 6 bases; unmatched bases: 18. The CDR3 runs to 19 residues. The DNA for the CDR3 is TGTGCCAGTAGTATTTTCCCCTCCACCGGGACAGGGAAGCGTCAGCCCCAGCATTTT. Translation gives CASSIFPSTGTGKRQPQHF. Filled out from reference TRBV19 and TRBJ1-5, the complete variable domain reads DGGITQSPKYLFRKEGQNVTLSCEQNLNHDAMYWYRQDPGQGLRLIYYSQIVNDFQKGDIAEGYSVSREKKESFPLTVTSAQKNPTAFYLCASSIFPSTGTGKRQPQHFGDGTRLSIL.

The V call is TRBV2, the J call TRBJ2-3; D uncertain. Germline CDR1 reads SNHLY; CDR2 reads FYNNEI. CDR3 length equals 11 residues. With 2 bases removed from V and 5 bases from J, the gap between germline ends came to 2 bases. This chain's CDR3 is CASSERDTQYF. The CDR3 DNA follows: TGTGCCAGCAGTGAACGAGATACGCAGTATTTT.

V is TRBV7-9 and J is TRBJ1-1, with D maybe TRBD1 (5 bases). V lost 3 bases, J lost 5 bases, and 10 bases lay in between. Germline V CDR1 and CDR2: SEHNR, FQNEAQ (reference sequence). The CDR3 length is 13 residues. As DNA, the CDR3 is TGTGCCAGCAGCTTTCAGGGTCCGACTGAAGCTTTCTTT. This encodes CASSFQGPTEAFF.

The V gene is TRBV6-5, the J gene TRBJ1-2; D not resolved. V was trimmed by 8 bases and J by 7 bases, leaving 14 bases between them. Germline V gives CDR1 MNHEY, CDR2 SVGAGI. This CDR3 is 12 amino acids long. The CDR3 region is CASRVGVRGYTF. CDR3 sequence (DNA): TGTGCCAGCCGCGTCGGGGTACGTGGCTACACCTTC.

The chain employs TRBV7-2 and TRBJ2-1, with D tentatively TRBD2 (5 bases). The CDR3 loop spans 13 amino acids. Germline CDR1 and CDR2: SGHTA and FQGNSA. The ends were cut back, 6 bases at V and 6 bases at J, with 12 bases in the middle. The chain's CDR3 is CASRPRTSNEQFF. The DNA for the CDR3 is TGTGCCAGCAGGCCACGCACTAGCAATGAGCAGTTCTTC.

The CDR3 region has the DNA TGTGCCAGCAGCCGAGAAACGCTTATAGCGGGAGACCCCACAGATACGCAGTATTTT. This sequence encodes CASSRETLIAGDPTDTQYF. The rearrangement joins TRBV7-8 to TRBJ2-3; the match to TRBD2 covers 9 bases. Germline CDR1 reads SGHVS; CDR2 reads FQNEAQ. The CDR3 has 19 residues. Trimming took 5 bases from V and 2 from J; bases not matched to a gene: 17.

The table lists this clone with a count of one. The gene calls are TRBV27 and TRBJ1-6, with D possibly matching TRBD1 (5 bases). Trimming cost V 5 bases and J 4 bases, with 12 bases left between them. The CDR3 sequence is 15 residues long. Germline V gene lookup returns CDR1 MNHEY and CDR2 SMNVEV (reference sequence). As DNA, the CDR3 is TGTGCCAGCAGTCAACGACAGTTGTATAATTCACCCCTCCACTTT. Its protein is CASSQRQLYNSPLHF.

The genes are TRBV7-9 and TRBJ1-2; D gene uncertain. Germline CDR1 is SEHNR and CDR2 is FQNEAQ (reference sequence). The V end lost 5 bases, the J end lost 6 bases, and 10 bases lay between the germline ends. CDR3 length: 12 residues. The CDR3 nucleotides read TGTGCCAGCAGCGAGGGCAAAGATGGCTACACCTTC. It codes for CASSEGKDGYTF. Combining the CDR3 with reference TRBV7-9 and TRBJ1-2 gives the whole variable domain DTGVSQNPRHKITKRGQNVTFRCDPISEHNRLYWYRQTLGQGPEFLTYFQNEAQLEKSRLLSDRFSAERPKGSFSTLEIQRTEQGDSAMYLCASSEGKDGYTFGSGTRLTVV.

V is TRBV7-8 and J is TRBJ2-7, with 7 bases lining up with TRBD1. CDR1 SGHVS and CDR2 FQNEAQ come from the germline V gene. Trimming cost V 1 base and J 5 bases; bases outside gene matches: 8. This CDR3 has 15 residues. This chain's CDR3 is CASSLDGQAFNEQYF. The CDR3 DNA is TGTGCCAGCAGCTTAGACGGACAGGCCTTCAACGAGCAGTACTTC.

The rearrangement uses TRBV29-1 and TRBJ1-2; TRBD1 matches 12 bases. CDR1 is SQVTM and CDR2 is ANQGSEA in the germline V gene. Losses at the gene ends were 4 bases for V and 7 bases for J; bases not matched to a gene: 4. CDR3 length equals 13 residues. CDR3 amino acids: CSVGGQGAPGYTF. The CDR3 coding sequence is TGCAGCGTTGGGGGACAGGGGGCGCCTGGCTACACCTTC.

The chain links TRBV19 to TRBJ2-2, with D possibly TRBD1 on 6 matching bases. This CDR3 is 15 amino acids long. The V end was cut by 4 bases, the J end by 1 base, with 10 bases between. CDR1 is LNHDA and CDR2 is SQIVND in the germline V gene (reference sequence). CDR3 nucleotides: TGTGCCAGTAGTAACAGGGAAGAGAACACCGGGGAGCTGTTTTTT. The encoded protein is CASSNREENTGELFF. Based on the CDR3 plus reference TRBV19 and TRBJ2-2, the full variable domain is DGGITQSPKYLFRKEGQNVTLSCEQNLNHDAMYWYRQDPGQGLRLIYYSQIVNDFQKGDIAEGYSVSREKKESFPLTVTSAQKNPTAFYLCASSNREENTGELFFGEGSRLTVL.

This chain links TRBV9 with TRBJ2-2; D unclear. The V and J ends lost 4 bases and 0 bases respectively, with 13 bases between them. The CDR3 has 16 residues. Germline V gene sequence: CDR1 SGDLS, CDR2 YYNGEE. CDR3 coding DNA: TGTGCCAGCAGCTCGTCAGGTATCCCGAACACCGGGGAGCTGTTTTTT. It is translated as CASSSSGIPNTGELFF.

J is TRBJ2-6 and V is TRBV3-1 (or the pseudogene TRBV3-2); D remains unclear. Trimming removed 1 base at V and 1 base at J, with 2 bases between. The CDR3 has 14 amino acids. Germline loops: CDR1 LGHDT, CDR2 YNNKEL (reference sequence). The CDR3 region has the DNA TGTGCCAGCAGCCAAGCGTCTGGGGCCAACGTCCTGACTTTC. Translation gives CASSQASGANVLTF.

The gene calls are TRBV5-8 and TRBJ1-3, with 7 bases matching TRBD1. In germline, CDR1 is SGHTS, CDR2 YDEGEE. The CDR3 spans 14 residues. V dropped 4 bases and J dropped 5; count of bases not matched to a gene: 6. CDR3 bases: TGTGCCAGCAGCCCACAGGGGAGGCGAAACACCATATATTTT. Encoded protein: CASSPQGRRNTIYF.

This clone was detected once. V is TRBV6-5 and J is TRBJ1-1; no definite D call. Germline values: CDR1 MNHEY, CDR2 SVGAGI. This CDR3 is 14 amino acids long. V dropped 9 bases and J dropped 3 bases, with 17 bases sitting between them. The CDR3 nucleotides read TGTGCCAGTAAACAACAGAGGAGGGACACTGAAGCTTTCTTT. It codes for CASKQQRRDTEAFF.